These T cell receptor beta chains were read from a single sample in a study of blood T cell repertoires in COVID-19. Profiling relied on immunoSEQ multiplex PCR, and the TCRdb table lists in-frame clones only, not all of them. The repertoire consists of over 250,000 clones, with 88% occurring once and the leading ten covering roughly 2%. Sequenced material: PBMCs or T cells enriched from blood (not recorded which). These receptors were collected from a woman aged 55 to 70 in a cohort exposed to, infected with or recovered from COVID-19 (not recorded which). CDR3s include the opening cysteine and the closing phenylalanine or tryptophan. D genes are given only for firm matches. Where a row states a size, it is once, few, many or the class of an expanded clone; other rows omit it.

TRBJ1-1 once NA TRBV3-1/TRBV3-2 CASSQVNWETEAFF TGTGCCAGCAGCCAAGTTAATTGGGAGACTGAAGCTTTCTTT
TRBJ2-3 NA NA TRBV10-2 CASVEAITTDTQYF TGCGCCAGCGTCGAGGCGATTACCACAGATACGCAGTATTTT
TRBJ1-1 NA NA TRBV19 CASSMNRDMNTEAFF TGTGCCAGTAGTATGAACAGAGACATGAACACTGAAGCTTTCTTT
TRBJ1-2 NA TRBD1 TRBV5-1 CASSVDRGDYGYTF TGCGCCAGCAGCGTGGACAGGGGTGATTATGGCTACACCTTC
TRBJ1-1 NA NA TRBV6-5 CASSYWGGEAFF TGTGCCAGCAGTTACTGGGGCGGTGAAGCTTTCTTT
TRBJ1-4 NA TRBD1 TRBV27 CASSRYRGGEKLFF TGTGCCAGCAGTAGGTACAGGGGAGGAGAAAAACTGTTTTTT
TRBJ2-7 NA NA TRBV24-1 CATSDPGGYEQYF TGTGCCACCAGTGACCCCGGGGGTTACGAGCAGTACTTC
TRBJ1-5 once NA TRBV7-2 CASSFSGSGNQPQHF TGTGCCAGCAGCTTTTCGGGGTCAGGCAATCAGCCCCAGCATTTT
TRBJ2-1 NA TRBD2 TRBV10-2 CASSDPPLAGPYNEQFF TGCGCCAGCAGTGATCCCCCACTAGCGGGACCCTACAATGAGCAGTTCTTC
TRBJ1-5 NA NA TRBV5-1 CASSLEGGINQPQHF TGCGCCAGCAGCTTGGAGGGAGGAATCAATCAGCCCCAGCATTTT
TRBJ1-5 NA NA TRBV18 CASSNRNRGNQPQHF TGTGCCAGCTCCAATAGGAACAGGGGCAATCAGCCCCAGCATTTT
TRBJ2-7 NA NA TRBV25-1 CASSEQVQGREQYF TGTGCCAGCAGTGAACAGGTCCAGGGGCGCGAGCAGTACTTC
TRBJ2-7 NA TRBD1 TRBV19 CASSIVEKGADRNEQYF TGTGCCAGTAGTATTGTTGAGAAGGGGGCTGATCGAAACGAGCAGTACTTC
TRBJ2-7 NA TRBD1 TRBV7-9 CASSVTGTGGGEQYF TGTGCCAGCAGCGTCACCGGGACAGGGGGCGGCGAGCAGTACTTC
TRBJ2-1 NA TRBD2 TRBV2 CASSSPGLAGAEQFF TGTGCCAGCAGTTCACCGGGACTAGCGGGAGCTGAGCAGTTCTTC
TRBJ1-1 NA TRBD1 TRBV19 CASRSDRVNTEAFF TGTGCCAGTAGATCGGACAGGGTGAACACTGAAGCTTTCTTT
TRBJ1-5 NA NA TRBV3-1/TRBV3-2 CASSRGSQPQHF TGTGCCAGCAGCCGCGGGAGCCAGCCCCAGCATTTT
TRBJ2-7 NA TRBD2 TRBV24-1 CATSTSGIYEQYF TGTGCCACCTCGACTAGCGGGATCTACGAGCAGTACTTC
TRBJ2-2 NA TRBD1 TRBV5-1 CASSLQGASTGELFF TGCGCCAGCAGCCTACAGGGGGCGAGCACCGGGGAGCTGTTTTTT
TRBJ1-6 NA NA TRBV4-3 CASSQGRGYNSPLHF TGCGCCAGCAGCCAAGGTCGAGGGTATAATTCACCCCTCCACTTT
TRBJ1-3 few NA TRBV7-3 CASSLSAGSSGNTIYF TGTGCCAGCAGCTTGTCGGCTGGGAGCTCTGGAAACACCATATATTTT
TRBJ2-7 NA NA TRBV7-2 CASSLGYRYYEQYF TGTGCCAGCAGCTTAGGATACAGGTACTACGAGCAGTACTTC
TRBJ1-2 NA NA TRBV6-6 CASSLDRSYGYTF TGTGCCAGCAGCCTCGACAGGTCCTATGGCTACACCTTC
TRBJ1-4 NA NA TRBV25-1 CASSEYRANEKLFF TGTGCCAGCAGTGAATACAGGGCAAATGAAAAACTGTTTTTT
TRBJ2-7 NA NA TRBV27 CASSSQQGSHEQYF TGTGCCAGCAGTTCTCAACAGGGTAGCCACGAGCAGTACTTC
TRBJ2-7 NA TRBD2 TRBV28 CASSFLTGTSGQSSYEQYF TGTGCCAGCAGTTTCCTAACCGGGACTAGCGGGCAAAGCTCCTACGAGCAGTACTTC
TRBJ1-2 NA NA TRBV27 CASSPSFNYGYTF TGTGCCAGCAGTCCCTCTTTTAACTATGGCTACACCTTC
TRBJ1-2 NA NA TRBV19 CASSMSGLEGNYGYTF TGTGCCAGTAGTATGTCGGGGCTGGAGGGTAACTATGGCTACACCTTC
TRBJ2-3 NA NA TRBV25-1 CASSGTGPPTDTQYF TGTGCCAGCAGTGGAACAGGGCCCCCCACAGATACGCAGTATTTT
TRBJ1-1 NA NA TRBV28 CASSLAGDTEAFF TGTGCCAGCAGTTTGGCAGGGGACACTGAAGCTTTCTTT
TRBJ2-3 once TRBD2 TRBV14 CASSQALLAGGKDTQYF TGTGCCAGCAGCCAAGCCTTACTAGCGGGAGGCAAAGATACGCAGTATTTT
TRBJ2-3 NA NA TRBV6-2/TRBV6-3 CASSYPGSTDTQYF TGTGCCAGCAGTTACCCAGGGAGCACAGATACGCAGTATTTT
TRBJ2-3 NA NA TRBV7-3 CASSFSSGRTDTQYF TGTGCCAGCAGCTTTTCCAGCGGCCGCACAGATACGCAGTATTTT
TRBJ2-5 NA NA TRBV2 CATVGIGEETQYF TGTGCCACCGTAGGGATAGGGGAAGAGACCCAGTACTTC
TRBJ2-7 once NA TRBV10-1 CASSVLREEQYF TGCGCCAGCAGTGTGTTGCGGGAAGAGCAGTACTTC
TRBJ2-7 once NA TRBV6-5 CASSSPGRSYEQYF TGTGCCAGCAGTTCCCCGGGTCGCTCCTACGAGCAGTACTTC
TRBJ1-1 NA TRBD1 TRBV2 CASSQTGVTEAFF TGTGCCAGCAGTCAAACAGGGGTCACTGAAGCTTTCTTT
TRBJ2-1 once TRBD2 TRBV14 CASSTSGKRNEQFF TGTGCCAGCAGCACTAGCGGCAAGAGGAATGAGCAGTTCTTC
TRBJ2-1 NA TRBD2 TRBV28 CASSLSVAGGRNEQFF TGTGCCAGCAGTTTATCAGTAGCGGGAGGGCGCAATGAGCAGTTCTTC
TRBJ2-7 NA TRBD2 TRBV28 CASSFSFLAGGHYEQYF TGTGCCAGCAGTTTTAGTTTTCTAGCGGGAGGCCACTACGAGCAGTACTTC
TRBJ2-5 NA TRBD2 TRBV7-3 CASSLAGTSGRGYQETQYF TGTGCCAGCAGCCTAGCCGGGACTAGCGGGAGGGGGTACCAAGAGACCCAGTACTTC
TRBJ1-5 NA NA TRBV7-2 CASSLNTGRNQPQHF TGTGCCAGCAGCTTAAATACAGGGCGCAATCAGCCCCAGCATTTT
TRBJ1-5 NA TRBD1 TRBV19 CASSTYRGLYNQPQHF TGTGCCAGTAGTACGTACAGGGGGCTGTACAATCAGCCCCAGCATTTT
TRBJ1-4 NA TRBD1 TRBV24-1 CATSDSAGTGEKLFF TGTGCCACCAGTGATTCAGCAGGGACAGGGGAAAAACTGTTTTTT
TRBJ2-5 NA NA TRBV28 CASSFPGFQETQYF TGTGCCAGCAGTTTTCCGGGGTTCCAAGAGACCCAGTACTTC
TRBJ1-3 NA NA TRBV21-1 CASSPTGTGQCGNTIYF TGTGCCAGCAGCCCCACCGGGACAGGGCAATGCGGAAACACCATATATTTT
TRBJ2-3 NA NA TRBV28 CASRQTGTDTQYF TGTGCCAGCAGACAAACAGGGACAGATACGCAGTATTTT
TRBJ2-2 NA NA TRBV21-1 CASSKGGPSTGYTGELFF TGTGCCAGCAGCAAAGGAGGCCCTAGCACAGGGTACACCGGGGAGCTGTTTTTT
TRBJ2-3 NA NA TRBV5-4 CASSGGAGRTDTQYF TGTGCCAGCAGCGGGGGGGCAGGGAGAACAGATACGCAGTATTTT
TRBJ2-3 NA TRBD2 TRBV4-1 CASSPGTSGIDTQYF TGCGCCAGCAGCCCTGGGACTAGCGGGATAGATACGCAGTATTTT
TRBJ2-7 NA TRBD1 TRBV2 CASTSGQIPYEQYF TGTGCCAGCACATCGGGACAGATACCCTACGAGCAGTACTTC
TRBJ1-5 NA NA TRBV25-1 CASSERRSNQPQHF TGTGCCAGCAGTGAGCGGCGGTCCAATCAGCCCCAGCATTTT
TRBJ1-2 NA TRBD1 TRBV7-7 CASRYPGQTSYGYTF TGTGCTAGCAGGTATCCGGGACAGACCTCCTATGGCTACACCTTC